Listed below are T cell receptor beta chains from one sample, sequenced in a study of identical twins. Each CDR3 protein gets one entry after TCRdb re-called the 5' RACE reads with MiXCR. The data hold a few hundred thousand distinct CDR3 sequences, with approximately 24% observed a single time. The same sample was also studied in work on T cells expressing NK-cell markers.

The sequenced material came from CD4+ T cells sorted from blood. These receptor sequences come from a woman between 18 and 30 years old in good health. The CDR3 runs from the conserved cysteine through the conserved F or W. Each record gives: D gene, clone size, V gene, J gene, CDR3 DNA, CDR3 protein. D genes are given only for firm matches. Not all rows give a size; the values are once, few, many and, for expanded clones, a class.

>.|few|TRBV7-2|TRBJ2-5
TGTGCCAGCAGCTTAGTGCGGAAAGAGACCCAGTACTTC
CASSLVRKETQYF
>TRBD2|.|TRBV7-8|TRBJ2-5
TGTGCCAGCAGCTTTCCTTTTTCCACTAGCGGGCAAGAGACCCAGTACTTC
CASSFPFSTSGQETQYF
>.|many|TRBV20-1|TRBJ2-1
TGCAGTGCTAGTAGTGGTTGGAGGGCCTCTTCCTACAATGAGCAGTTCTTC
CSASSGWRASSYNEQFF
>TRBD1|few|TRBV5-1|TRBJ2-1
TGCGCCAGCAGCGGGACAGGGGGCGAGGATGAGCAGTTCTTC
CASSGTGGEDEQFF
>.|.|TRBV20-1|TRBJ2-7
TGCAGTGCTAGAGATAGGGGACACCCCTACGAGCAGTACTTC
CSARDRGHPYEQYF
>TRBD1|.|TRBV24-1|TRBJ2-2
TGTGCCACCAGTGAAGGGACAGGGGGCTCTGGGGAGCTGTTTTTT
CATSEGTGGSGELFF
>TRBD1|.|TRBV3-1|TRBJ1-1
TGTGCCAGCAGCCAAGCAGGACAGGGCACCGCTGAAGCTTTCTTT
CASSQAGQGTAEAFF
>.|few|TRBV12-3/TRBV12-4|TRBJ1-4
TGTGCCAGCAGTTGGGGGGCAAATGAAAAACTGTTTTTT
CASSWGANEKLFF
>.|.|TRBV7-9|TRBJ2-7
TGTGCCAGCAGCGTTACGGGGAGCTACGAGCAGTACTTC
CASSVTGSYEQYF
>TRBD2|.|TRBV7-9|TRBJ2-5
TGTGCCACCCTCGGGGGGGTAAAGGAGACCCAGTACTTC
CATLGGVKETQYF